These 24 T cell receptor beta chains originate from one sample sequenced in a study of monozygotic twins with inflammatory bowel disease. TCRdb re-called the 5' RACE reads; one entry per CDR3 protein, DNA not given. This table lists approximately 330,000 distinct CDR3 sequences. The specimen sequenced was blood. All receptors derive from a human donor with ulcerative colitis or Crohn's disease, or a healthy co-twin of an affected twin (not recorded which).

CDR3 protein: CSAWGLGRISYNEQFF. The chain recombines TRBV20-1 with TRBJ2-1; TCRdb selects TRBD1, and the lack of DNA leaves this call unchecked. Germline V CDR1 and CDR2: DFQATT, SNEGSKA (reference sequence). The CDR3 contains 16 residues.

V gene TRBV12-3 or TRBV12-4 combines with J gene TRBJ2-3. This CDR3 is built from 13 residues. The CDR3 spells CASIVLGTDTQYF.

The chain recombines TRBV7-9 with TRBJ2-7; the D gene TCRdb calls, TRBD1, cannot be checked with no DNA. The CDR3 consists of 15 residues. Germline CDR1 SEHNR, CDR2 FQNEAQ (reference sequence). CDR3 loop: CASTITGAPYVEQYF.

The chain is built from TRBV25-1 and TRBJ2-2; TCRdb outputs TRBD2, but without DNA this stays unchecked. The CDR3 is made up of 14 amino acids. CDR1 MGHDK and CDR2 SYGVNS come from the germline V gene. The CDR3 loop reads CASSRDYYTGELFF.

The chain has TRBV27 and TRBJ2-7; TCRdb's D call, TRBD1, is unchecked because there is no DNA. Looked up from germline, CDR1 is MNHEY and CDR2 is SMNVEV (reference sequence). The CDR3 length is 15 residues. The CDR3: CASSLRGGGSYEQYF.

The chain links TRBV7-9 to TRBJ2-3; TCRdb names TRBD2, which stays unverified in the absence of DNA. There are 17 residues in the CDR3. Germline CDR1 reads SEHNR; CDR2 reads FQNEAQ (reference sequence). CDR3 sequence: CAGRVASGRRYADTQYF. Combining the CDR3 with reference TRBV7-9 and TRBJ2-3 gives the whole variable domain DTGVSQNPRHKITKRGQNVTFRCDPISEHNRLYWYRQTLGQGPEFLTYFQNEAQLEKSRLLSDRFSAERPKGSFSTLEIQRTEQGDSAMYLCAGRVASGRRYADTQYFGPGTRLTVL.

This CDR3 is CASSLGIWDRGAEQYF. V and J are TRBV5-1 and TRBJ2-7; absent DNA, TCRdb's TRBD1 call cannot be checked. The CDR3 is 16 residues long. Germline V lookup: CDR1 SGHRS, CDR2 YFSETQ.

The chain uses TRBV12-3 or TRBV12-4 and TRBJ2-2; the D call from TCRdb, TRBD2, cannot be confirmed without DNA. This CDR3 spans 16 amino acids. This chain's CDR3 is CASSRGRLSSTGELFF.

The CDR3 sequence: CASSDRRVGYNEQFF. This chain uses TRBV7-8 with TRBJ2-1; absent DNA, TCRdb's TRBD2 call cannot be checked. The CDR3 has 15 residues. Germline loops: CDR1 SGHVS, CDR2 FQNEAQ. Filled out from reference TRBV7-8 and TRBJ2-1, the complete variable domain reads GAGVSQSPRYKVAKRGQDVALRCDPISGHVSLFWYQQALGQGPEFLTYFQNEAQLDKSGLPSDRFFAERPEGSVSTLKIQRTQQEDSAVYLCASSDRRVGYNEQFFGPGTRLTVL.

The chain carries TRBV4-1 and TRBJ2-1; TCRdb lists TRBD1, though no DNA is available to test this call. Germline CDR1 and CDR2: MGHRA and YSYEKL. The CDR3 extends over 22 amino acids. CDR3 residues: CASSQEVGTGDSSGLLDNEQFF.

This rearrangement joins TRBV20-1 to TRBJ2-1; there is no DNA to check the TCRdb D call of TRBD2. CDR1 is DFQATT and CDR2 is SNEGSKA in the germline V gene (reference sequence). There are 15 residues in the CDR3. The CDR3 reads CSASASGKPHNEQFF.

The chain joins TRBV29-1 to TRBJ2-3. The CDR3 extends over 11 amino acids. Per the germline V gene, CDR1 is SQVTM and CDR2 is ANQGSEA. The CDR3 sequence: CSVQKADTQYF.

This chain links TRBV10-3 with TRBJ2-3. The CDR3 runs to 12 residues. Germline V gives CDR1 ENHRY, CDR2 SYGVKD. The CDR3: CAISESRNTQYF.

J is TRBJ2-7 and V is TRBV28; TCRdb proposes TRBD2, but this gene call is untestable without DNA. Germline V CDR1 and CDR2: MDHEN, SYDVKM. CDR3 size: 15 residues. Here the CDR3 reads CASSGGTPLPYEQYF.

This chain joins TRBV20-1 and TRBJ2-3; TCRdb returns TRBD1, unconfirmable since there is no DNA. The CDR3 covers 13 residues. Germline V gene data show CDR1 as DFQATT and CDR2 as SNEGSKA (reference sequence). CDR3 in amino acids: CSAPGPGDGTQYF.

V is TRBV20-1 and J is TRBJ1-5; absent DNA, TCRdb's TRBD1 call cannot be checked. The CDR3 consists of 15 residues. From germline, CDR1 is DFQATT and CDR2 SNEGSKA (reference sequence). This CDR3 reads CSARVGRGRGELQHF.

The chain couples TRBV5-1 to TRBJ1-2; TCRdb calls TRBD1, which cannot be checked without DNA. CDR3 length equals 17 residues. Germline loops: CDR1 SGHRS, CDR2 YFSETQ. CDR3 protein: CASSPGTGLVGGYGYTF.

The gene calls are TRBV12-3 or TRBV12-4 and TRBJ1-1. The CDR3 runs to 16 residues. The CDR3 reads CASSPRRAGLNTEAFF.

The chain couples TRBV20-1 to TRBJ1-2; no DNA is available, so the TRBD1 call from TCRdb remains unchecked. This CDR3 has 12 amino acids. The germline V gene encodes CDR1 DFQATT and CDR2 SNEGSKA (reference sequence). The CDR3 protein is CSAEGGQNGYTF.

The CDR3: CSVQRASGASTDTQYF. The J gene is TRBJ2-3, the V gene TRBV29-1; TCRdb lists TRBD2, though no DNA is available to test this call. In germline, CDR1 is SQVTM, CDR2 ANQGSEA. This CDR3 contains 16 residues.

The chain joins TRBV29-1 to TRBJ2-1; lacking DNA, the TRBD1 call made by TCRdb goes unchecked. Germline V gene sequence: CDR1 SQVTM, CDR2 ANQGSEA. The CDR3 consists of 19 residues. This CDR3 is CSVVTYGGGRITGSNEQFF.

V gene TRBV29-1 combines with J gene TRBJ2-7. CDR1 is SQVTM, CDR2 ANQGSEA, per germline. This CDR3 comprises 12 residues. CDR3 region: CSVETSSYEQYF.

This chain joins TRBV5-4 and TRBJ1-1. In germline, CDR1 is SGHNT, CDR2 YYREEE (reference sequence). The CDR3 sequence is 14 residues long. The CDR3 region is CASSPPSQNTEAFF.

CDR3 sequence reads: CASSSLRDYSYEQYF. The V gene is TRBV6-5, the J gene TRBJ2-7; TCRdb gives TRBD2 as the D gene, but with no DNA this cannot be confirmed. This CDR3 is 15 amino acids long. Germline V gives CDR1 MNHEY, CDR2 SVGAGI.